These 19 T cell receptor beta chains share one sample of origin, sequenced in a study of graft-versus-host responses after intestinal transplantation. Only in-frame clones appear in the TCRdb table, and some are missing; sequencing was by immunoSEQ multiplex PCR. The data contain about 19,000 clones, around 79% of them singletons. Source: PBMCs, taken 14 days after transplant. The origin of the receptors is a human patient who received an intestinal transplant, so some T cells may come from the graft donor.

J is TRBJ2-1 and V is TRBV10-3; TRBD1 might be the D (5 bases). The CDR3 contains 15 residues. V lost 0 bases, J lost 5 bases, and 11 bases lay in between. From germline, CDR1 is ENHRY and CDR2 SYGVKD. This chain's CDR3 is CAISESVLTDNEQFF. DNA of the CDR3: TGTGCCATCAGTGAGTCGGTTCTGACAGACAATGAGCAGTTCTTC.

The gene calls are TRBV10-2 and TRBJ2-5, with D unresolved. The CDR3 extends over 15 amino acids. Germline loops: CDR1 WSHSY, CDR2 SAAADI. V lost 0 bases and J lost 2, with 10 bases in between. The CDR3 is CASSESLTLQETQYF. CDR3 nucleotide sequence: TGCGCCAGCAGTGAGTCCCTCACTTTACAAGAGACCCAGTACTTC.

The chain has TRBV6-5 and TRBJ2-7; tentative D call: TRBD2 (5 bases). Germline V CDR1 and CDR2: MNHEY, SVGAGI. The V gene lost 0 bases and the J gene lost 3 bases, with 12 bases spanning the gap. CDR3 length equals 15 residues. CDR3 in DNA: TGTGCCAGCAGTTACTCATTTATCGACTACTACGAGCAGTACTTC. Amino acids: CASSYSFIDYYEQYF.

The J gene is TRBJ2-1, the V gene TRBV27; 11 bases map to TRBD2. The CDR3 contains 17 residues. Germline V gene sequence: CDR1 MNHEY, CDR2 SMNVEV (reference sequence). The ends lost 6 bases at V and 0 bases at J; junction bases unmatched: 7. As DNA, the CDR3 is TGTGCCAGCAGCTCGGGACTAGCGGTTAGCTCCTACAATGAGCAGTTCTTC. As protein: CASSSGLAVSSYNEQFF.

This clone was picked up a small number of times. This rearrangement joins TRBV2 to TRBJ2-1, with D perhaps TRBD1 (7 bases). The V gene's germline CDR1 is SNHLY and CDR2 FYNNEI. The V end lost 8 bases, the J end lost 5 bases, and 22 bases lay between the germline ends. The CDR3 consists of 16 residues. The chain's CDR3 is CASCGQGGPPDNEQFF. The CDR3 nucleotides are TGTGCCAGCTGCGGCCAGGGGGGTCCCCCGGACAATGAGCAGTTCTTC. The full variable domain, completed using reference TRBV2 and TRBJ2-1, is EPEVTQTPSHQVTQMGQEVILRCVPISNHLYFYWYRQILGQKVEFLVSFYNNEISEKSEIFDDQFSVERPDGSNFTLKIRSTKLEDSAMYFCASCGQGGPPDNEQFFGPGTRLTVL.

This clone was observed a handful of times. The rearrangement joins TRBV6-6 to TRBJ1-4; D is uncertain. With 0 bases removed from V and 0 bases from J, the gap between germline ends came to 8 bases. This CDR3 contains 16 residues. CDR1 and CDR2 from the germline V gene are MNHNY and SVGAGI (reference sequence). The CDR3 sequence is CASSYSDGPTNEKLFF. In DNA, the CDR3 is TGTGCCAGCAGTTACTCGGACGGGCCAACTAATGAAAAACTGTTTTTT.

The V and J genes are TRBV6-1 and TRBJ2-7; D gene ambiguous. The CDR3 has 14 amino acids. The germline CDR1 and CDR2 sequences are MNHNS and SASEGT. Trimming removed 1 base at V and 0 bases at J, with 7 bases between. CDR3 in amino acids: CASSEGPSSYEQYF. As DNA, the CDR3 is TGTGCCAGCAGTGAAGGACCCTCCTCCTACGAGCAGTACTTC.

J is TRBJ2-1 and V is TRBV7-2, with 9 positions matching TRBD1. Trimming took 6 bases from V and 7 from J; bases not matched to a gene: 13. The CDR3 spans 16 residues. The germline V gene encodes CDR1 SGHTA and CDR2 FQGNSA. The DNA of the CDR3 is TGTGCCAGCAGTTACCCCCCGGGACAGGGAAGTAATGAGCAGTTCTTC. It yields the protein CASSYPPGQGSNEQFF.

In the case of this clone: At one of its ends the junction is not consistent with the germline gene, which may arise from a read error. The chain is built from TRBV7-7 and TRBJ2-1; 10 bases map to TRBD2. In germline, CDR1 is SSHAT, CDR2 FNYEAQ (reference sequence). CDR3 length: 16 amino acids. Written as DNA, the CDR3 is TGTGCTAGCAGCTCCCGCGGGGTAGCGGGAGGAGGTGAGCAGTTCTTC. Amino acids: CASSSRGVAGGGEQFF.

The chain has TRBV30 and TRBJ1-1; TRBD1 matches 8 bases. Looked up from germline, CDR1 is GTSNPN and CDR2 is SVGIG (reference sequence). The CDR3 runs to 13 residues. With V trimmed by 0 bases and J by 11 bases, 8 bases remained unmatched. The CDR3 here is CAWSVPQGAQAFF. As DNA, the CDR3 is TGTGCCTGGAGTGTGCCCCAGGGGGCGCAGGCTTTCTTT.

V usage is TRBV6-1 and J usage is TRBJ2-3; 10 nucleotides align to TRBD2. The CDR3 length is 16 residues. Trimming took 3 bases from V and 2 from J; bases not matched to a gene: 5. Germline V CDR1 and CDR2: MNHNS, SASEGT. The CDR3, as DNA: TGTGCCAGCAGTGACCCACTAGCGGGAACCACAGATACGCAGTATTTT. Amino acids: CASSDPLAGTTDTQYF.

This chain connects TRBV10-3 to TRBJ2-1, with TRBD2 matching 7 bases. From germline, CDR1 is ENHRY and CDR2 SYGVKD. This CDR3 is 13 amino acids long. With 8 bases clipped from V and 6 bases from J, the junction kept 7 bases outside the gene matches. CDR3 bases: TGTGCCATCGGGAGGGTAGCGAGCAATGAGCAGTTCTTC. Translation gives CAIGRVASNEQFF.

The rearrangement joins TRBV30 to TRBJ2-7, with a tentative D call TRBD2 (6 bases). This CDR3 is built from 13 residues. V lost 2 bases and J lost 5, with 13 bases in between. The germline gives CDR1 GTSNPN, CDR2 SVGIG (reference sequence). CDR3 amino acids: CAWSFGSEDEQYF. The CDR3 region has the DNA TGTGCCTGGAGTTTCGGGAGTGAGGACGAGCAGTACTTC.

This chain links TRBV28 with TRBJ1-5, with D unclear. V gave up 3 bases and J gave up 2 bases, with 17 bases separating them. Germline-derived CDR1 and CDR2 are MDHEN and SYDVKM. CDR3 length: 17 residues. As DNA, the CDR3 is TGTGCCAGCAGTTTCGTTCCCTCCACCAAGGGCAATCAGCCCCAGCATTTT. Its translation: CASSFVPSTKGNQPQHF.

The chain links TRBV5-6 to TRBJ2-5, with unresolved D. Germline V gives CDR1 SGHDT, CDR2 YYEEEE. This CDR3 contains 12 residues. Trimming shortened V by 2 bases and J by 5 bases, and 7 bases separated the two germline ends. CDR3 region: CASSFPAETQYF. In DNA, the CDR3 is TGTGCCAGCAGCTTTCCCGCGGAGACCCAGTACTTC.

The genes are TRBV6-4 and TRBJ1-4; D remains unclear. The CDR3 is made up of 14 amino acids. Trimming pared 3 bases from V and 3 bases from J, leaving 8 bases between. Per germline, CDR1 MRHNA and CDR2 SNTAGT. As DNA, the CDR3 is TGTGCCAGCAGTGAAGGAGATGCTAATGAAAAACTGTTTTTT. Protein: CASSEGDANEKLFF.

Only a few counts were recorded for this clone. V is TRBV27 and J is TRBJ2-1; D is uncertain. V dropped 2 bases and J dropped 5 bases, with 7 bases sitting between them. The CDR3 has 13 residues. Germline CDR1 MNHEY, CDR2 SMNVEV (reference sequence). CDR3 residues: CASSLKANNEQFF. The CDR3 DNA is TGTGCCAGCAGTTTAAAGGCCAACAATGAGCAGTTCTTC.

The V gene is TRBV5-1, the J gene TRBJ2-7, with TRBD1 matching 7 bases. Losses at the gene ends were 8 bases for V and 2 bases for J; bases not matched to a gene: 4. The CDR3 spans 12 residues. Germline CDR1 SGHRS, CDR2 YFSETQ. The CDR3 nucleotides are TGCGCCAGTACCGGGACAGCCTACGAGCAGTACTTC. It specifies CASTGTAYEQYF.

This clone was counted a few times. The genes are TRBV7-9 and TRBJ2-7, with TRBD1 matching 7 bases. The CDR3 is 13 residues long. J gave up 5 bases and V 5 bases, and 6 bases lay outside the gene matches. Germline assignment: CDR1 SEHNR and CDR2 FQNEAQ (reference sequence). Written as DNA, the CDR3 is TGTGCCAGCAGCCTGACAGGGTACGACGAGCAGTACTTC. Translation: CASSLTGYDEQYF.